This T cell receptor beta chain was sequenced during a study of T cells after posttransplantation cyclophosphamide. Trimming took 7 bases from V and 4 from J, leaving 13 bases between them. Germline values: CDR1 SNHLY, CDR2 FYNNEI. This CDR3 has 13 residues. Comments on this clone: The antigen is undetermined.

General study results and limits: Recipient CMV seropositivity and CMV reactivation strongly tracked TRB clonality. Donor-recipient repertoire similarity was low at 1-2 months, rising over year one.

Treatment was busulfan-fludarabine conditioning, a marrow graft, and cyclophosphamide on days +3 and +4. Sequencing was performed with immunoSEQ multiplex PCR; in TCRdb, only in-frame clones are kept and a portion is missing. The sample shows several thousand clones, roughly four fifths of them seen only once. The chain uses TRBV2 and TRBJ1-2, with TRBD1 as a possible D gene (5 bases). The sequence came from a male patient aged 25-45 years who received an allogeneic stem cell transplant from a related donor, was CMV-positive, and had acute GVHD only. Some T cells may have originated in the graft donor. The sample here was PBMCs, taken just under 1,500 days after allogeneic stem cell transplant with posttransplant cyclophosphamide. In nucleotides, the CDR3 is TGTGCCAGCACCACTACCGGGGGCTATGGCTACACCTTC. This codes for CASTTTGGYGYTF.